This T cell receptor (beta chain) was captured in a study of shared clonotypes between healthy human individuals. The CDR3 has 15 residues. The junction had 5 bases not matched to a gene; V was cut back by 2 bases and J by 5 bases. The germline V gene encodes CDR1 SGHAT and CDR2 FQNNGV. The assay was immunoSEQ multiplex PCR, and TCRdb's table has in-frame clones only and misses some. The profile shows millions of clones, 85% to 95% of them singletons. This rearrangement joins TRBV11-2 to TRBJ2-5, with 10 positions matching TRBD2. Material for sequencing was naive CD4+ T cells sorted from blood. The sample's subset: CD45RA+ positively selected. This receptor was taken from a man aged 18 to 30 in good health. CDR3 nucleotide sequence: TGTGCCAGCAGCTTACAAGCGGGAGGGCCTGAGACCCAGTACTTC. Protein sequence: CASSLQAGGPETQYF.